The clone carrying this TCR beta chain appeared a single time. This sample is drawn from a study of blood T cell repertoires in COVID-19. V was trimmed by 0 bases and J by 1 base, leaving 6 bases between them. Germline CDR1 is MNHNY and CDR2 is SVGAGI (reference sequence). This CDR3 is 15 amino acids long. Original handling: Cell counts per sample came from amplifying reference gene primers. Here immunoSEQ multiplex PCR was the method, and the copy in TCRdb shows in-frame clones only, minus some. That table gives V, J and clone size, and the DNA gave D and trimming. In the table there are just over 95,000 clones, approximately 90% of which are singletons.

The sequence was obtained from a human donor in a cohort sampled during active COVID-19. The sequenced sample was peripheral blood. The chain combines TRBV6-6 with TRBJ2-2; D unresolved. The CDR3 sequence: CASSYSSGNTGELFF. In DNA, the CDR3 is TGTGCCAGCAGTTACTCGTCAGGGAACACCGGGGAGCTGTTTTTT.